A single sample gave rise to the 5 T cell receptor beta chains below, sequenced in a study of blood T cell repertoires in COVID-19 (dated by TCRdb to 2018 to 2021). The method was the immunoSEQ multiplex PCR assay. The source is immuneACCESS, and TCRdb retained only in-frame sequences with V and J called. Part of the clones is not carried over; for the studies checked, unresolved V genes explain less than half of this, and the remainder is unexplained. The sample table records about 150,000 clones; over 80% of these occur just once. The ten largest clonotypes hold 5.5% to 7.5% of the sample. Sequencing was done on a sample of peripheral blood. The receptors were sampled from a man at least 80 years old with acute or convalescent COVID-19.

This clone was seen only a few times. V usage is TRBV19 and J usage is TRBJ2-3; 12 bases are shared with TRBD2. Germline V CDR1 and CDR2: LNHDA, SQIVND (reference sequence). After removal of 3 bases from V and 1 base from J, the junction contained 11 bases not matched to a gene. CDR3 length: 19 amino acids. This CDR3 reads CASSIDSSGRAYGTDTQYF. CDR3 coding DNA: TGTGCCAGTAGTATTGACTCTAGCGGGAGGGCCTATGGCACAGATACGCAGTATTTT.

The J gene is TRBJ2-1, the V gene TRBV7-9, with D tentatively TRBD2 (6 bases). This CDR3 is 11 amino acids long. V was pared by 5 bases and J by 12 bases, with 11 bases between. Germline-derived CDR1 and CDR2 are SEHNR and FQNEAQ (reference sequence). CDR3 nucleotide sequence: TGTGCCAGCAGCGAGGACTATCGGCAGTTCTTC. Encoded protein: CASSEDYRQFF.

This sequence joins TRBV30 and TRBJ2-1, with D tentatively TRBD2 (5 bases). Deletions cut 2 bases from V and 8 bases from J, with 10 bases between. Looked up from germline, CDR1 is GTSNPN and CDR2 is SVGIG (reference sequence). This CDR3 contains 12 residues. CDR3 residues: CAWSPRVHEQFF. The CDR3 DNA is TGTGCCTGGAGTCCGAGGGTTCATGAGCAGTTCTTC.

The J gene is TRBJ1-1, the V gene TRBV4-1; maybe TRBD1 (5 bases). V lost 1 base and J 1 base, leaving 16 bases between the germline ends. CDR3 length equals 17 residues. Germline values: CDR1 MGHRA, CDR2 YSYEKL. CDR3 region: CASSQVGGRGPNTEAFF. In nucleotides, the CDR3 is TGCGCCAGCAGCCAAGTGGGGGGTCGGGGTCCGAACACTGAAGCTTTCTTT.

The genes are TRBV5-1 and TRBJ2-5; 9 positions match TRBD2. From germline, CDR1 is SGHRS and CDR2 YFSETQ. V gave up 2 bases and J gave up 5 bases; unmatched junction bases: 4. The CDR3 length is 14 residues. CDR3 nucleotides: TGCGCCAGCAGCTTTCCTAGCGGGGAGGAGACCCAGTACTTC. Translating it yields CASSFPSGEETQYF. Complete variable domain (other parts from reference TRBV5-1 and TRBJ2-5): KAGVTQTPRYLIKTRGQQVTLSCSPISGHRSVSWYQQTPGQGLQFLFEYFSETQRNKGNFPGRFSGRQFSNSRSEMNVSTLELGDSALYLCASSFPSGEETQYFGPGTRLLVL.